Only one count was recorded for the clone carrying this TCR beta chain. Its matching antigen is unknown. TCRdb processed the RT-PCR reads anew with MiXCR; each CDR3 protein has one entry. The sample carries about 540,000 distinct CDR3 sequences, under 25% recorded once. The junction had 7 bases not matched to a gene; V was cut back by 5 bases and J by 5 bases. Per the germline V gene, CDR1 is LNHDA and CDR2 is SQIVND (reference sequence). The CDR3 loop spans 15 amino acids. This record comes from a study of response to subunit inactivated influenza vaccine. Findings of the study overall: The study's authors posited that every seasonal influenza vaccination enlists few new T cells.

A further study also used this sample, focusing on T cells expressing NK-cell markers. That source reports: 5'RACE template switching with UMIs generated TCR beta cDNA. Dominant NKG2C+ clonotypes in six donors made up roughly 1.0-7.0% of CD8+ T cells.

The chain joins TRBV19 to TRBJ2-2; 8 positions agree with TRBD1. This clonotype was obtained from a man in his fifties who received an inactivated influenza vaccine. The sample in question was CD4+ T cells sorted from PBMCs, obtained approximately 13 days after vaccination. CDR3 nucleotides: TGTGCCAGTAGTGTTCAGGGGGCGCGAACCGGGGAGCTGTTTTTT. Protein sequence: CASSVQGARTGELFF.